The present entry profiles one TCR beta chain with its context. V was cut by 1 base and J by 0 bases, with 19 bases left in between. The CDR3 consists of 18 residues. Germline CDR1 SEHNR, CDR2 FQNEAQ (reference sequence). This sample is part of a study of technical replicates of blood from a handful of donors. The method was immunoSEQ multiplex PCR; TCRdb's version includes in-frame clones alone and lacks a portion of them. The sample lists some 80,000 clones; around 90% were seen once. The clonotype comes from a human donor in good health. The genes are TRBV7-9 and TRBJ2-7, with D maybe TRBD2 (5 bases). Sequences were obtained from T cells isolated from PBMCs. CDR3 DNA sequence: TGTGCCAGCAGCTTAGAGCCCGGTTATACGGGGAACTCCTACGAGCAGTACTTC. Encoded protein: CASSLEPGYTGNSYEQYF. The full variable domain, with the rest looked up from reference TRBV7-9 and TRBJ2-7, is DTGVSQNPRHKITKRGQNVTFRCDPISEHNRLYWYRQTLGQGPEFLTYFQNEAQLEKSRLLSDRFSAERPKGSFSTLEIQRTEQGDSAMYLCASSLEPGYTGNSYEQYFGPGTRLTVT.